Shown below are 3 T cell receptor beta chains from a single sample sequenced in a study of blood T cell repertoires in COVID-19. Assay used: immunoSEQ multiplex PCR; TCRdb lists only in-frame clones, some missing. The table lists about 490,000 clones, 70% to 90% of them singletons. The sample comprised peripheral blood. Every receptor here comes from a human donor in a cohort sampled during active COVID-19.

This clone was seen just once. The genes are TRBV18 and TRBJ1-3; 11 bases match TRBD1. Looked up from germline, CDR1 is KGHSH and CDR2 is LQKENI. After removal of 4 bases from V and 0 bases from J, the junction contained 2 bases not matched to a gene. This CDR3 is 16 amino acids long. CDR3 nucleotides: TGTGCCAGCTCACAAGGGACAGGGGGCTCTGGAAACACCATATATTTT. This translates into CASSQGTGGSGNTIYF.

The chain is built from TRBV11-2 and TRBJ2-3, with D maybe TRBD1 (6 bases). The CDR3 is 15 residues long. Germline CDR1 and CDR2: SGHAT and FQNNGV. Trimming pared 2 bases from V and 3 bases from J, leaving 12 bases between. The CDR3 spells CASSLIYQGTDTQYF. CDR3 nucleotide sequence: TGTGCCAGCAGCTTAATATACCAGGGGACAGATACGCAGTATTTT.

V and J are TRBV7-9 and TRBJ2-7, with D maybe TRBD2 (5 bases). V shed 5 bases and J shed 5 bases, with 13 bases lying between them. The CDR3 is 13 amino acids. The V gene's germline CDR1 is SEHNR and CDR2 FQNEAQ (reference sequence). The DNA of the CDR3 is TGTGCCAGCAGCAGCGGATCCGGGGACGAGCAGTACTTC. Encoded protein: CASSSGSGDEQYF.